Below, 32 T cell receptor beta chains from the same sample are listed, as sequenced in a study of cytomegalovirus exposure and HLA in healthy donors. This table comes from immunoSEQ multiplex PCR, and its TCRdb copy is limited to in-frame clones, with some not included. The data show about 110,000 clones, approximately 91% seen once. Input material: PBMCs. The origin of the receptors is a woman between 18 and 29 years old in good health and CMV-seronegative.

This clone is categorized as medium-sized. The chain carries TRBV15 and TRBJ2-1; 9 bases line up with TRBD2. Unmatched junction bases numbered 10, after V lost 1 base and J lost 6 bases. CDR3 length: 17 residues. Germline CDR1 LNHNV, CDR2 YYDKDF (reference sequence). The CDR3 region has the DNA TGTGCCACCAGCAGAGTGGCTAGCGGGATCAAGGGCAATGAGCAGTTCTTC. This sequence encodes CATSRVASGIKGNEQFF.

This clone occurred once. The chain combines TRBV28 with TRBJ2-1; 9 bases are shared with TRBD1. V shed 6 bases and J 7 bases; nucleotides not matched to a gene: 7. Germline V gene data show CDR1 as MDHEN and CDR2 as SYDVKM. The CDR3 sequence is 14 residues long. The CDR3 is CASRAPGQGNEQFF. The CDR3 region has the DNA TGTGCCAGCAGGGCCCCGGGACAGGGAAATGAGCAGTTCTTC.

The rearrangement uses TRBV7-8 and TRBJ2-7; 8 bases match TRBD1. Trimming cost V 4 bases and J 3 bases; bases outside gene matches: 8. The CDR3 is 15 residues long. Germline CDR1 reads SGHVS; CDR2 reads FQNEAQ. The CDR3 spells CASSSNTGQGYEQYF. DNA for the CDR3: TGTGCCAGCAGCTCGAACACAGGACAGGGCTACGAGCAGTACTTC.

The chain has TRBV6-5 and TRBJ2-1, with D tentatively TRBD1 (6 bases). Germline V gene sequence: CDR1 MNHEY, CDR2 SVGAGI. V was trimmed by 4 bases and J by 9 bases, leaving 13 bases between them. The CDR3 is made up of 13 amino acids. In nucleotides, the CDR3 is TGTGCCAGCAGTTCACACAGGGTCGGTGAGCAGTTCTTC. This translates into CASSSHRVGEQFF.

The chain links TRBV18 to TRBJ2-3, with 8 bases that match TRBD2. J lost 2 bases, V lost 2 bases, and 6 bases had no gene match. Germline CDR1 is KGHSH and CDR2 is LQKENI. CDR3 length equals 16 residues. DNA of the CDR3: TGTGCCAGCTCACCAAATAGCGGGACCCTCACAGATACGCAGTATTTT. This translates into CASSPNSGTLTDTQYF.

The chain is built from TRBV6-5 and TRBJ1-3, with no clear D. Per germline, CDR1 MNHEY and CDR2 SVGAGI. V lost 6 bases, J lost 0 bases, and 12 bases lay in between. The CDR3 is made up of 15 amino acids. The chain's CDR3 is CASRDQEFSGNTIYF. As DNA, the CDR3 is TGTGCCAGCAGGGATCAGGAATTCTCTGGAAACACCATATATTTT.

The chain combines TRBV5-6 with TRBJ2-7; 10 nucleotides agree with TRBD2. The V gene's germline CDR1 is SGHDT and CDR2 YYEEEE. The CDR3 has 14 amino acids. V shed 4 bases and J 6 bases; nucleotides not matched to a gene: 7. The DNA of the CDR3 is TGTGCCAGCAGCCAAGGGACTAGCGCGATCGAGCAGTACTTC. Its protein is CASSQGTSAIEQYF.

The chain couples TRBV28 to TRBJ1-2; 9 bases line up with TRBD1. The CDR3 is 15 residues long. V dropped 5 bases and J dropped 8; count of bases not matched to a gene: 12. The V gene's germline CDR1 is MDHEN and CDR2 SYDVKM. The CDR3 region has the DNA TGTGCCAGCAGTCCGGCCCCCGGGACAGGGTTCGGCTACACCTTC. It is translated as CASSPAPGTGFGYTF.

The CDR3 sequence is CASSQGGAPSYEQYF. The CDR3, as DNA: TGTGCCAGCAGCCAAGGCGGGGCACCCTCCTACGAGCAGTACTTC. The chain employs TRBV4-2 and TRBJ2-7; maybe TRBD2 (6 bases). The CDR3 is 15 residues long. V dropped 1 base and J dropped 0 bases, with 10 bases sitting between them. The germline V gene encodes CDR1 LGHNA and CDR2 YNFKEQ.

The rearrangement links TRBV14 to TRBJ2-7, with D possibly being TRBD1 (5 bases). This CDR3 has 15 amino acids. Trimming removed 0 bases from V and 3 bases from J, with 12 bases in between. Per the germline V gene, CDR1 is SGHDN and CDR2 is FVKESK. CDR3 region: CASSQDRRQNYEQYF. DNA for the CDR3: TGTGCCAGCAGCCAAGATCGCCGACAGAACTACGAGCAGTACTTC.

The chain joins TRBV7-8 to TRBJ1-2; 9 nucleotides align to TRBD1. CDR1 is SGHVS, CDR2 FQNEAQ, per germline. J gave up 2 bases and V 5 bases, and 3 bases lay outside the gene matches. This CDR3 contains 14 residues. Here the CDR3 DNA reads TGTGCCAGCAGCCCCGGACAGGGGAACTATGGCTACACCTTC. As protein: CASSPGQGNYGYTF.

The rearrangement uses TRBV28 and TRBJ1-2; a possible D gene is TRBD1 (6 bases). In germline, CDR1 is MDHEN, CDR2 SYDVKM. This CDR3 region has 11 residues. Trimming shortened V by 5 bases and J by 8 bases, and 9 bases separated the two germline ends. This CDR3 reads CASSNREGYTF. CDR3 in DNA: TGTGCCAGCAGTAACAGGGAAGGCTACACCTTC.

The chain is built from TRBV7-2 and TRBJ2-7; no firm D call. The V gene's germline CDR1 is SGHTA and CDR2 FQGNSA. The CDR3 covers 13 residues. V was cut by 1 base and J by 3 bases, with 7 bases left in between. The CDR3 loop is CASSLGLNYEQYF. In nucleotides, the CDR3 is TGTGCCAGCAGCTTAGGTCTTAACTACGAGCAGTACTTC.

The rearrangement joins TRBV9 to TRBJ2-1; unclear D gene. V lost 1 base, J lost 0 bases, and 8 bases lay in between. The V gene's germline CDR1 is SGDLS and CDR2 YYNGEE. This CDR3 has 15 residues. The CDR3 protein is CASSVRSSSYNEQFF. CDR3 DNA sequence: TGTGCCAGCAGCGTAAGGTCTAGCTCCTACAATGAGCAGTTCTTC.

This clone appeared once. The DNA for the CDR3 is TGTGCCAGCAGCGTAGGCGGCAGTCCAAGAGAGACCCAGTACTTC. Translated, it gives CASSVGGSPRETQYF. This chain links TRBV9 with TRBJ2-5; D unresolved. The CDR3 sequence is 15 residues long. Trimming took off 0 bases at V and 4 bases at J, with 13 bases between the two ends. Germline CDR1 SGDLS, CDR2 YYNGEE. The variable domain in full, completed from reference TRBV9 and TRBJ2-5, reads DSGVTQTPKHLITATGQRVTLRCSPRSGDLSVYWYQQSLDQGLQFLIQYYNGEERAKGNILERFSAQQFPDLHSELNLSSLELGDSALYFCASSVGGSPRETQYFGPGTRLLVL.

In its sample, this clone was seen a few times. The CDR3 sequence: CASSPSGTGRNSPLHF. For the CDR3, the DNA is TGTGCCAGCTCACCAAGTGGGACAGGACGTAATTCACCCCTCCACTTT. The rearrangement uses TRBV18 and TRBJ1-6, with 8 nucleotides matching TRBD1. V was clipped by 2 bases and J by 6 bases; unmatched bases: 6. The germline V gene encodes CDR1 KGHSH and CDR2 LQKENI. CDR3 length: 16 amino acids. The entire variable domain, with the rest obtained from reference TRBV18 and TRBJ1-6, is as follows: NAGVMQNPRHLVRRRGQEARLRCSPMKGHSHVYWYRQLPEEGLKFMVYLQKENIIDESGMPKERFSAEFPKEGPSILRIQQVVRGDSAAYFCASSPSGTGRNSPLHFGNGTRLTVT.

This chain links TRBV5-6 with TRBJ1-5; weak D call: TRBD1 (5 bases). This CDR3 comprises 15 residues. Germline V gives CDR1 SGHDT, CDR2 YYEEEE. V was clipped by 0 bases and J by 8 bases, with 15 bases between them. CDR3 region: CASSLEGRWGKPQHF. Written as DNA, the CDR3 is TGTGCCAGCAGCTTGGAGGGGAGGTGGGGCAAGCCCCAGCATTTT.

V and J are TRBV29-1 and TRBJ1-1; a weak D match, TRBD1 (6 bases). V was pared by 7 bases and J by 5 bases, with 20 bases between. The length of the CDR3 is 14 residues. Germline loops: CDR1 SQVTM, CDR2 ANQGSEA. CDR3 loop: CSGGSGTLGTEAFF. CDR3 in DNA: TGCAGCGGGGGATCCGGGACACTTGGGACTGAAGCTTTCTTT.

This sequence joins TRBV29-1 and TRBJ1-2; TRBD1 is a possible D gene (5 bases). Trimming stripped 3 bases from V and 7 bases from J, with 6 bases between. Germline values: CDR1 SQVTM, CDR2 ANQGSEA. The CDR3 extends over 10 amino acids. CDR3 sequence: CSVEGGGYTF. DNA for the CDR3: TGCAGCGTTGAGGGGGGTGGCTACACCTTC.

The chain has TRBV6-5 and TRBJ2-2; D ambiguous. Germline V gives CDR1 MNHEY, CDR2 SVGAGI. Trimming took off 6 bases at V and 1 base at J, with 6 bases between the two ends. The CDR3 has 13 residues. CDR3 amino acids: CASRRGNTGELFF. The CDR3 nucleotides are TGTGCCAGCAGACGCGGGAACACCGGGGAGCTGTTTTTT.

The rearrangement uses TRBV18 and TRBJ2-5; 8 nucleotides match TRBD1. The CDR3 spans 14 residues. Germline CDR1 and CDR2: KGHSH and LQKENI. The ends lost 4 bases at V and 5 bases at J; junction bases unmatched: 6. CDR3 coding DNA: TGTGCCAGCTCACGTGAGGGACAGGCCGAGACCCAGTACTTC. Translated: CASSREGQAETQYF.

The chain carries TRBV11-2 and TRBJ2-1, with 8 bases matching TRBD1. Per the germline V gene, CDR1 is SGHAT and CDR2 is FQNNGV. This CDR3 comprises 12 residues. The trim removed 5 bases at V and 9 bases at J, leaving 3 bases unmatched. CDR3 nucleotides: TGTGCCAGCAGCGGGACAGGAGGTGAGCAGTTCTTC. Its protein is CASSGTGGEQFF.

CDR3 region: CASSLSANTEAFF. Here the CDR3 DNA reads TGTGCCAGCAGTTTATCGGCGAACACTGAAGCTTTCTTT. The V and J genes are TRBV27 and TRBJ1-1; D ambiguous. This CDR3 is 13 amino acids long. Trimming cost V 0 bases and J 1 base, with 3 bases left between them. Germline values: CDR1 MNHEY, CDR2 SMNVEV (reference sequence).

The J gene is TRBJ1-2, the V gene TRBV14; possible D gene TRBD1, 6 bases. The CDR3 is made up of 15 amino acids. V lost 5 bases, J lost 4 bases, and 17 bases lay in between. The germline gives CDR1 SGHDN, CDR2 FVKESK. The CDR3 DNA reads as TGTGCCAGCAGCGCAATGCCTGGACAGACCTATGGCTACACCTTC. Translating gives CASSAMPGQTYGYTF.

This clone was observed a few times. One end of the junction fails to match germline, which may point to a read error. The CDR3 nucleotides are TGTGCCAGCAGTGCGTGGACAGGGGTCTCCCAGTTT. This encodes CASSAWTGVSQF. The chain recombines TRBV2 with TRBJ1-6; TRBD1 agrees at 9 bases. The germline gives CDR1 SNHLY, CDR2 FYNNEI. This CDR3 has 12 amino acids. The full variable domain, completed using reference TRBV2 and TRBJ1-6, is EPEVTQTPSHQVTQMGQEVILRCVPISNHLYFYWYRQILGQKVEFLVSFYNNEISEKSEIFDDQFSVERPDGSNFTLKIRSTKLEDSAMYFCASSAWTGVSQFGNGTRLTVT.

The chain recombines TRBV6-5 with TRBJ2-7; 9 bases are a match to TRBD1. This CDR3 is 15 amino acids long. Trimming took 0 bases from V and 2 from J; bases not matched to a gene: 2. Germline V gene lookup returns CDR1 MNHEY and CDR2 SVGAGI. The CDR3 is CASSYSNRGPYEQYF. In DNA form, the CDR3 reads TGTGCCAGCAGTTACTCGAACAGGGGGCCCTACGAGCAGTACTTC.

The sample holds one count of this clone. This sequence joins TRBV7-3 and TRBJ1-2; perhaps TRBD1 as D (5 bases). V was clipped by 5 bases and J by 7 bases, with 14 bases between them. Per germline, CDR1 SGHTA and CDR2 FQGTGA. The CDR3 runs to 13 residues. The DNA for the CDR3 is TGTGCCAGCAGCCCATGGGGGGTAGGTGGCTACACCTTC. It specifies CASSPWGVGGYTF.

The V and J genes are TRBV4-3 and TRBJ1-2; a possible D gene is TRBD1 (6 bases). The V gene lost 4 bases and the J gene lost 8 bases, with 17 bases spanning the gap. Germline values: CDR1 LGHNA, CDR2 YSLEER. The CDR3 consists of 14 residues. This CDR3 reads CASSPPGGRGGYTF. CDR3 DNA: TGCGCCAGCAGCCCACCGGGGGGGCGAGGGGGCTACACCTTC.

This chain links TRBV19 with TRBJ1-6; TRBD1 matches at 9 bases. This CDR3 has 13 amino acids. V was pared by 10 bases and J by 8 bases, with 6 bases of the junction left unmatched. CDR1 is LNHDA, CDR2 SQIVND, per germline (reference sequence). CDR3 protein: CATRGTGYSPLHF. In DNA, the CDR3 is TGTGCCACCCGGGGGACAGGGTATTCACCCCTCCACTTT. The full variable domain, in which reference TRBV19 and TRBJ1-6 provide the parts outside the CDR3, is DGGITQSPKYLFRKEGQNVTLSCEQNLNHDAMYWYRQDPGQGLRLIYYSQIVNDFQKGDIAEGYSVSREKKESFPLTVTSAQKNPTAFYLCATRGTGYSPLHFGNGTRLTVT.

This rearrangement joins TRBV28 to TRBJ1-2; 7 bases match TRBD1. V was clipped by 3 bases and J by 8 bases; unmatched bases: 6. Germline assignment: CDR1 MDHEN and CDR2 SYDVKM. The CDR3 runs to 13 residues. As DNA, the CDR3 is TGTGCCAGCAGTTTTGAGGGGGCGCGAGGCTACACCTTC. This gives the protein CASSFEGARGYTF.

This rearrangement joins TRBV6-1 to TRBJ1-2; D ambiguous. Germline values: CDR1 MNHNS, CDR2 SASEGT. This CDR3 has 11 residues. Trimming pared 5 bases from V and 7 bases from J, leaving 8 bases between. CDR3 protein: CASSFYTGYTF. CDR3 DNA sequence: TGTGCCAGCAGTTTTTACACTGGCTACACCTTC.

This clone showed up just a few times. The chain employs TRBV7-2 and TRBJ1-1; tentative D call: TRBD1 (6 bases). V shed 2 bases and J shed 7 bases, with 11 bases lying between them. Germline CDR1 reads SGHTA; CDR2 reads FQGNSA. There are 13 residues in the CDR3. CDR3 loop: CASSLNREGEAFF. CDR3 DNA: TGTGCCAGCAGCTTAAACAGGGAGGGTGAAGCTTTCTTT.